This T cell receptor (beta chain) was identified in a study of blood T cell repertoires in COVID-19. The repertoire was sequenced with immunoSEQ multiplex PCR; TCRdb's copy has only in-frame clones and lacks some. The sample carries approximately 170,000 clones, less than 90% recorded once. The CDR3 is 14 residues long. CDR1 and CDR2 from the germline V gene are MNHEY and SVGEGT. The V segment lost 4 bases and the J segment 10 bases; nucleotides outside the gene matches: 4. The rearrangement links TRBV6-2 or TRBV6-3 to TRBJ2-3; 14 nucleotides agree with TRBD2. The sequenced sample was peripheral blood. The origin of this receptor is a woman aged 55-75 years with COVID-19, enrolled during active disease. This chain's CDR3 is CASSFRLAGGSQYF. DNA of the CDR3: TGTGCCAGCAGTTTCAGACTAGCGGGAGGGTCGCAGTATTTT.